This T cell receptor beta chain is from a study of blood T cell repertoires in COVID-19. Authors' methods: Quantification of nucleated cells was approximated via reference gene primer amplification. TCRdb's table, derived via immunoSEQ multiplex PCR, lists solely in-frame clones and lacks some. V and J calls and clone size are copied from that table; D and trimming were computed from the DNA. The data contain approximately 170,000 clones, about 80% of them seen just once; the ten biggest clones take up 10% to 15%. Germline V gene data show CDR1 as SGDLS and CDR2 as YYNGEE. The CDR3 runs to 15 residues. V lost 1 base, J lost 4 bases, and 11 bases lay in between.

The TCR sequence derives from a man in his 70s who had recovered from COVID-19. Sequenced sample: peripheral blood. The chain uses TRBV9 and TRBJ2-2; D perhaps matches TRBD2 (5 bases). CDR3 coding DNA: TGTGCCAGCAGCGTAATTGAGGGTGGCACCGGGGAGCTGTTTTTT. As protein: CASSVIEGGTGELFF.